The 24 T cell receptor beta chains below come from one sample, sequenced in a study of blood T cell repertoires in COVID-19. Profiled with immunoSEQ multiplex PCR; TCRdb holds only in-frame clones, not every one. The sample contains approximately 240,000 clones, roughly 85% of which appear only once. Sequenced material: peripheral blood. The source is a woman aged 18-29 years who had recovered from COVID-19.

This clone was recorded a few times. This chain connects TRBV2 to TRBJ2-1, with 8 bases matching TRBD1. Trimming removed 5 bases from V and 8 bases from J; junction bases left unmatched: 11. Germline CDR1 reads SNHLY; CDR2 reads FYNNEI. The CDR3 is 15 residues long. The CDR3 here is CASSFRDRIIYEQFF. The DNA of the CDR3 is TGTGCCAGCAGTTTTAGGGACAGGATTATCTATGAGCAGTTCTTC.

This chain joins TRBV2 and TRBJ2-3; D is unclear. This CDR3 spans 13 amino acids. Per the germline V gene, CDR1 is SNHLY and CDR2 is FYNNEI. V lost 7 bases to trimming and J lost 2 bases, with 10 bases between them. The CDR3 nucleotides are TGTGCCAGCATTCAACTACTCACAGATACGCAGTATTTT. Translated: CASIQLLTDTQYF.

The gene calls are TRBV25-1 and TRBJ2-2, with D perhaps TRBD2 (6 bases). The CDR3 totals 14 residues. Trimming took off 3 bases at V and 5 bases at J, with 10 bases between the two ends. Looked up from germline, CDR1 is MGHDK and CDR2 is SYGVNS. CDR3: CASSEGGRTGELFF. CDR3 DNA sequence: TGTGCCAGCAGTGAGGGGGGACGAACCGGGGAGCTGTTTTTT. The entire variable domain, with the rest obtained from reference TRBV25-1 and TRBJ2-2, is as follows: EADIYQTPRYLVIGTGKKITLECSQTMGHDKMYWYQQDPGMELHLIHYSYGVNSTEKGDLSSESTVSRIRTEHFPLTLESARPSHTSQYLCASSEGGRTGELFFGEGSRLTVL.

As to this clone: Germline is not matched at one junction end, which may reflect a read error. The chain has TRBV19 and TRBJ1-2; D unresolved. Germline values: CDR1 LNHDA, CDR2 SQIVND (reference sequence). The CDR3 sequence is 12 residues long. Here the CDR3 DNA reads TGTGCCAGCAGTACGAGGGTCTTTGGCTACACCTTC. Protein: CASSTRVFGYTF.

This sequence joins TRBV19 and TRBJ1-1; no clear D gene. V was pared by 3 bases and J by 0 bases, with 17 bases between. The CDR3 extends over 17 amino acids. Germline CDR1 reads LNHDA; CDR2 reads SQIVND (reference sequence). The CDR3 sequence: CASSISKWRSMNTEAFF. The CDR3 region has the DNA TGTGCCAGTAGTATCTCCAAATGGAGGAGCATGAACACTGAAGCTTTCTTT.

CDR3 sequence: CSVSQGQGSYEQYF. The CDR3 DNA reads TGCAGCGTTTCCCAGGGACAGGGCAGCTACGAGCAGTACTTC. The chain couples TRBV29-1 to TRBJ2-7; 9 nucleotides match TRBD1. The V gene's germline CDR1 is SQVTM and CDR2 ANQGSEA. V trimming: 5 bases; J trimming: 3 bases; junction bases outside the gene matches: 8. This CDR3 spans 14 amino acids.

This rearrangement joins TRBV6-5 to TRBJ1-1; possible D gene TRBD1, 5 bases. Trimming stripped 8 bases from V and 7 bases from J, with 14 bases between. CDR1 MNHEY and CDR2 SVGAGI come from the germline V gene. CDR3 size: 12 residues. CDR3 protein: CASGGEMVEAFF. The DNA for the CDR3 is TGTGCCAGCGGAGGGGAGATGGTTGAAGCTTTCTTT.

For the CDR3, the DNA is TGTGCCAGCAGTGACAGGGATAAGACTGAAGCTTTCTTT. This translates into CASSDRDKTEAFF. This rearrangement joins TRBV6-2 or TRBV6-3 to TRBJ1-1, with 7 bases matching TRBD1. The V gene's germline CDR1 is MNHEY and CDR2 SVGEGT. Trimming cost V 5 bases and J 5 bases; bases outside gene matches: 5. CDR3 length: 13 residues.

This chain uses TRBV7-3 with TRBJ2-3; TRBD2 aligns across 7 bases. Germline loops: CDR1 SGHTA, CDR2 FQGTGA. The CDR3 has 16 amino acids. V lost 5 bases, J lost 4 bases, and 12 bases stayed unmatched. CDR3 region: CASSPRLWGRADTQYF. As DNA, the CDR3 is TGTGCCAGCAGCCCCCGATTATGGGGGAGGGCAGATACGCAGTATTTT.

This chain joins TRBV7-8 and TRBJ1-4, with D uncertain. The V end lost 2 bases, the J end lost 7 bases, and 8 bases lay between the germline ends. Germline V lookup: CDR1 SGHVS, CDR2 FQNEAQ. CDR3 size: 13 residues. CDR3 in amino acids: CASSLITLEKLFF. The CDR3 DNA reads TGTGCCAGCAGCTTAATTACTCTTGAAAAACTGTTTTTT.

The J gene is TRBJ2-7, the V gene TRBV9; 7 bases are shared with TRBD2. This CDR3 comprises 15 residues. Looked up from germline, CDR1 is SGDLS and CDR2 is YYNGEE. J lost 2 bases, V lost 3 bases, and 8 bases had no gene match. The CDR3, as DNA: TGTGCCAGCAGCGGCGGGGAGGGGCGCGCCTACGAGCAGTACTTC. This translates into CASSGGEGRAYEQYF.

This clone was picked up one time. V is TRBV9 and J is TRBJ2-1; perhaps TRBD2 as D (5 bases). Germline CDR1 reads SGDLS; CDR2 reads YYNGEE. V lost 6 bases and J 2 bases, leaving 12 bases between the germline ends. This CDR3 is built from 14 residues. The CDR3 here is CASNPGVTYNEQFF. The DNA for the CDR3 is TGTGCCAGCAACCCCGGGGTGACCTACAATGAGCAGTTCTTC.

This clone was seen a handful of times. The CDR3 here is CASSPSGSRGTEAFF. The CDR3 DNA is TGTGCCAGCAGTCCCTCCGGGTCTCGAGGAACTGAAGCTTTCTTT. The chain has TRBV6-5 and TRBJ1-1; D not certain. Trimming removed 5 bases from V and 5 bases from J, with 18 bases in between. CDR1 is MNHEY and CDR2 is SVGAGI in the germline V gene. The CDR3 is 15 amino acids.

This chain joins TRBV5-4 and TRBJ1-1; D call uncertain. The V end was cut by 0 bases, the J end by 10 bases, with 10 bases between. CDR1 and CDR2 from the germline V gene are SGHNT and YYREEE (reference sequence). The CDR3 has 12 residues. CDR3 bases: TGTGCCAGCAGCTTGGGGGCGGCGGGAGCTTTCTTT. Its protein product is CASSLGAAGAFF.

The gene calls are TRBV29-1 and TRBJ1-1; no clear D. CDR3 length equals 11 residues. V was trimmed by 6 bases and J by 6 bases, leaving 11 bases between them. CDR1 and CDR2 from the germline V gene are SQVTM and ANQGSEA. This CDR3 reads CSVELFAEAFF. Here the CDR3 DNA reads TGCAGCGTCGAGTTGTTTGCTGAAGCTTTCTTT.

For this clone: The junction departs from germline at one end; a sequencing error may be responsible. The rearrangement uses TRBV7-2 and TRBJ1-1; D not certain. The length of the CDR3 is 15 residues. Germline loops: CDR1 SGHTA, CDR2 FQGNSA. CDR3 DNA sequence: TGTGCCAGCAGCGTAGCCGGGATTATGAACACTGAAGCTTTCTTT. It codes for CASSVAGIMNTEAFF.

The V call is TRBV7-3, the J call TRBJ2-3; 8 positions match TRBD2. The length of the CDR3 is 15 residues. From germline, CDR1 is SGHTA and CDR2 FQGTGA. V shed 5 bases, J shed 2 bases, and the junction held 6 bases outside the gene matches. The CDR3 DNA is TGTGCCAGCAGCGTCTTAGCGGGGTCCACAGATACGCAGTATTTT. Residues: CASSVLAGSTDTQYF.

The rearrangement links TRBV13 to TRBJ2-3, with TRBD2 matching over 10 bases. Unmatched junction bases numbered 6, after V lost 5 bases and J lost 4 bases. Looked up from germline, CDR1 is PRHDT and CDR2 is FYEKMQ (reference sequence). The length of the CDR3 is 15 residues. This CDR3 is CASSPPSGSADTQYF. The CDR3 DNA is TGTGCCAGCAGCCCACCTAGCGGGAGCGCAGATACGCAGTATTTT.

This rearrangement joins TRBV11-3 to TRBJ2-5, with D tentatively TRBD1 (6 bases). This CDR3 contains 15 residues. The V gene lost 5 bases and the J gene lost 2 bases, with 15 bases spanning the gap. Germline CDR1 reads SGHNT; CDR2 reads YENEEA. CDR3 nucleotide sequence: TGTGCCAGCAGCGTGAGTGGACAGTCTCAAGAGACCCAGTACTTC. This translates into CASSVSGQSQETQYF.

This clone appeared a single time. The chain links TRBV29-1 to TRBJ2-3; 7 bases agree with TRBD1. The trim removed 3 bases at V and 1 base at J, leaving 4 bases unmatched. This CDR3 comprises 14 residues. The germline V gene encodes CDR1 SQVTM and CDR2 ANQGSEA. For the CDR3, the DNA is TGCAGCGTTGAGCGGACAGGCGGCACAGATACGCAGTATTTT. Encoded protein: CSVERTGGTDTQYF.

J is TRBJ2-5 and V is TRBV6-5; the D is unclear. The ends were cut back, 3 bases at V and 4 bases at J, with 9 bases in the middle. In germline, CDR1 is MNHEY, CDR2 SVGAGI. The CDR3 extends over 13 amino acids. The CDR3 reads CASSYIIGETQYF. The CDR3 DNA follows: TGTGCCAGCAGTTATATTATCGGAGAGACCCAGTACTTC.

This chain connects TRBV7-9 to TRBJ1-1; 7 nucleotides align to TRBD1. Germline assignment: CDR1 SEHNR and CDR2 FQNEAQ (reference sequence). The J segment lost 1 base and the V segment lost 6 bases, leaving 20 bases of the junction unmatched. CDR3 length: 19 amino acids. CDR3 DNA sequence: TGTGCCAGCAGTTCTAAAAAGACAGGGACTGAGCCACCGAACACTGAAGCTTTCTTT. This sequence encodes CASSSKKTGTEPPNTEAFF.

The V call is TRBV11-3, the J call TRBJ2-1; no firm D call. The CDR3 is 11 amino acids. Trimming pared 1 base from V and 7 bases from J, leaving 2 bases between. CDR1 and CDR2 (germline): SGHNT, YENEEA. The CDR3 DNA reads as TGTGCCAGCAGCTTAGCGAATGAGCAGTTCTTC. It encodes CASSLANEQFF. Full variable domain (missing parts from reference TRBV11-3 and TRBJ2-1): EAGVVQSPRYKIIEKKQPVAFWCNPISGHNTLYWYLQNLGQGPELLIRYENEEAVDDSQLPKDRFSAERLKGVDSTLKIQPAELGDSAVYLCASSLANEQFFGPGTRLTVL.

This chain joins TRBV5-6 and TRBJ1-2; D is unclear. V gave up 4 bases and J gave up 8 bases, with 21 bases separating them. This CDR3 has 15 amino acids. Germline V CDR1 and CDR2: SGHDT, YYEEEE. This chain's CDR3 is CASSHTRAVLRGYTF. The DNA of the CDR3 is TGTGCCAGCAGCCATACGAGGGCCGTCCTTCGGGGCTACACCTTC.